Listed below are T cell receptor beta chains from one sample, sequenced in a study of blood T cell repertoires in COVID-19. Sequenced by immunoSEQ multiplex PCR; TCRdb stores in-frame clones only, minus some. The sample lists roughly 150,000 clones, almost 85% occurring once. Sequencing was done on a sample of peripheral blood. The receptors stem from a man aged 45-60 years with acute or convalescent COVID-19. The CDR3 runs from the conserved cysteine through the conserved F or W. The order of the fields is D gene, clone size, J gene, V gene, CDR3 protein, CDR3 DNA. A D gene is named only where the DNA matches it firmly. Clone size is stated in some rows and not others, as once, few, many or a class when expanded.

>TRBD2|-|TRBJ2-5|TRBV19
CASKVGTSGQETQYF
TGTGCCAGCAAGGTCGGGACTAGCGGCCAAGAGACCCAGTACTTC
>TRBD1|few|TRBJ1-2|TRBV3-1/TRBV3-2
CASSQGPADRDYGYTF
TGTGCCAGCAGCCAAGGTCCGGCGGACAGGGACTATGGCTACACCTTC
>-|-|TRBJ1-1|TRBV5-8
CASSRPRYAFF
TGTGCCAGCAGCCGTCCGAGGTACGCTTTCTTT
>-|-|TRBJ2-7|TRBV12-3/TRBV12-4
CASTLATRLYF
TGTGCCAGCACCCTAGCCACACGGCTATACTTC
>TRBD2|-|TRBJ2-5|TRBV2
CASSEGLAGVAETQYF
TGTGCCAGCAGTGAAGGGTTAGCGGGAGTGGCAGAGACCCAGTACTTC
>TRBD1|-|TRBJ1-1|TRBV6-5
CASSTTGGAGAFF
TGTGCCAGCAGTACAACAGGGGGCGCGGGAGCTTTCTTT
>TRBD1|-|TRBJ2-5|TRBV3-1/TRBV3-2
CASSRVGTGGQETQYF
TGTGCCAGCAGCCGGGTGGGGACAGGGGGCCAAGAGACCCAGTACTTC
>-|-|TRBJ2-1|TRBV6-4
CASSDGQSAYNEQFF
TGTGCCAGCAGTGACGGACAGTCGGCCTACAATGAGCAGTTCTTC
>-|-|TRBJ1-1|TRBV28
CASSPRTVKGSEAFF
TGTGCCAGCAGTCCCCGGACAGTCAAAGGGTCTGAAGCTTTCTTT
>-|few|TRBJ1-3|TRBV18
CASSQGTSGNTIYF
TGTGCCAGCTCTCAGGGGACCTCTGGAAACACCATATATTTT
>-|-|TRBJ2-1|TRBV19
CASSKMTSFNEQFF
TGTGCCAGTAGTAAGATGACTAGTTTCAATGAGCAGTTCTTC